What follows describes a single TCR beta chain. This CDR3 is 16 amino acids long. V was pared by 4 bases and J by 7 bases, with 9 bases of the junction left unmatched. CDR1 is PRHDT, CDR2 FYEKMQ, per germline (reference sequence). This sample is part of a study of cytomegalovirus exposure and HLA in healthy donors. PCR used 60 Vbeta primers and 13 Jbeta primers. The method was immunoSEQ multiplex PCR; TCRdb's version includes in-frame clones alone and lacks a portion of them. The profile shows roughly 180,000 clones, approximately 77% of them singletons. Samples came from healthy bone marrow donors. The source is a male donor in good health and CMV-seronegative. The sequenced sample was PBMCs. The V and J genes are TRBV13 and TRBJ2-1; TRBD1 agrees at 11 bases. The CDR3 DNA follows: TGTGCCAGCAGCTCCCGGACAGGGGGCAAGGGAAATGAGCAGTTCTTC. Translating it yields CASSSRTGGKGNEQFF.